Listed below are T cell receptor beta chains from one sample, sequenced in a study of CD8 T cells in Susac syndrome. In TCRdb, the immunoSEQ multiplex PCR reads were re-called with MiXCR into one record per CDR3 protein. The sample consists of fewer than 300,000 distinct CDR3 sequences, around 84% of them appearing once. The sample comprised CD8+ T cells from PBMCs. These receptors all stem from a human donor with multiple sclerosis. The CDR3 runs from the conserved cysteine through the conserved F or W. Each record gives: J gene, V gene, CDR3 protein.

>TRBJ1-1|TRBV15
CATSRGHRAAFF
>TRBJ2-1|TRBV19
CASREGREQFF
>TRBJ2-5|TRBV2
CASSGVQGAMYQETQYF
>TRBJ2-7|TRBV6-4
CACSDAPGQGAHEQYF
>TRBJ2-5|TRBV4-1
CASSQKADPPPQYF
>TRBJ2-1|TRBV2
CASSEVVKGGNEQFF
>TRBJ2-7|TRBV4-1
CASSQEIRSGYEQYF
>TRBJ2-1|TRBV6-5
CASSSSPGGYNEQFF
>TRBJ1-2|TRBV27
CASSFRDRGYGYTF
>TRBJ2-1|TRBV5-4
CASSLGLLAGYNEQFF
>TRBJ2-3|TRBV28
CASSFVTSGSDTQYF
>TRBJ2-7|TRBV20-1
CSARTGADYEQYF
>TRBJ2-7|TRBV19
CASSISLQAYEQYF
>TRBJ1-2|TRBV20-1
CSASLEGTDYGYTF
>TRBJ2-1|TRBV24-1
CATSDLSLAGDEQFF
>TRBJ2-4|TRBV6-1
CATTRAYGDVIQYF
>TRBJ2-1|TRBV30
CAWNTSPDNEQFF
>TRBJ2-5|TRBV6-5
CASRYDSEETQYF
>TRBJ2-5|TRBV29-1
CSPEDGQGAGTQYF
>TRBJ2-5|TRBV29-1
CSVAGQLNQETQYF
>TRBJ2-5|TRBV24-1
CATSDRSEYQETQYF
>TRBJ1-1|TRBV27
CASSIDETGALEAFF
>TRBJ2-1|TRBV3-1
CASSRDSSSYNEQFF
>TRBJ1-1|TRBV7-9
CASSWGNTEAFF
>TRBJ2-7|TRBV7-9
CASSYSTGPDEQYF
>TRBJ2-5|TRBV27
CASSLTPHQETQYF
>TRBJ1-2|TRBV11-2
CASSVRQATNYGYTF
>TRBJ2-1|TRBV12-5
CASSGGVDEQFF
>TRBJ1-5|TRBV4-1
CASSQVEGQPQHF
>TRBJ2-7|TRBV5-1
CASSLMGQSPYEQYF
>TRBJ2-1|TRBV20-1
CSAGDYNEQFF